This note documents a single TCR beta chain sequence. Antigen: not known. Donors had nominal health at sampling but likely had unrecorded immune exposures. PCR involved 60 Vbeta and 13 Jbeta primers. This table comes from immunoSEQ multiplex PCR, and its TCRdb copy is limited to in-frame clones, with some not included. The sample carries 130,000 or so clones, around 80% recorded once. This specimen comes from a study of cytomegalovirus exposure and HLA in healthy donors. Study-wide points: Indistinguishability led to the exclusion of some V segments, TRBV6-2 and TRBV6-3 included. Solely CMV serostatus was available to characterize immune exposure. An ancestry cluster, one associated with Asian ancestry, reportedly showed fewer N-insertions than the approximately 650-donor mean in a later analysis.

The V segment lost 4 bases and the J segment 5 bases; nucleotides outside the gene matches: 9. CDR3 size: 15 residues. The germline CDR1 and CDR2 sequences are LNHDA and SQIVND (reference sequence). The sequenced material came from PBMCs. The clonotype was recovered from a man aged 18-30 years in good health and CMV-seropositive. The chain uses TRBV19 and TRBJ2-7; 9 bases fit TRBD1. The CDR3 sequence is CASSNSGTGLDEQYF. CDR3 in DNA: TGTGCCAGTAGTAACTCCGGGACAGGGTTGGACGAGCAGTACTTC.